This T cell receptor (beta chain) emerged from a study of T cell repertoires in cytomegalovirus infection. The study, taken as a whole, reports: Cumulative public TCR beta family frequency identified carriers of CMV plus the relevant HLA. HLA-C-restricted TCR beta clonotypes specific for CMV led the ex vivo response.

This CDR3 spans 13 amino acids. V was clipped by 3 bases and J by 5 bases, with 11 bases between them. Per the germline V gene, CDR1 is SGDLS and CDR2 is YYNGEE. TCRdb redid the calling of the reads with MiXCR, one entry per CDR3 protein. The sample comprises 740,000 or so distinct CDR3 sequences, 35% to 40% of which are singletons, and 2.5% to 3.5% rests with the top ten. As to this clonotype: Its antigen remains unidentified.

This chain connects TRBV9 to TRBJ1-1; D might be TRBD1 (6 bases). The source is a human donor in good health (CMV status not recorded). Some clones in this sample may be carry-over from other donors' samples. What was sequenced was PBMCs. CDR3 amino acids: CASSGGGRTEAFF. CDR3 DNA sequence: TGTGCCAGCAGCGGAGGGGGGAGGACTGAAGCTTTCTTT.